The clone carrying this T cell receptor beta chain has just one count. A much larger clone differs by one base, so this may be a read error. This sample was included in a study of T cells after yellow fever vaccination. Whole-study context: Some fractions had low cell numbers, and these were prepared with SMART-Seq v4 Ultra Low Input.

CDR1 DFQATT and CDR2 SNEGSKA come from the germline V gene (reference sequence). The CDR3 contains 15 residues. V was clipped by 6 bases and J by 3 bases; unmatched bases: 4. TCRdb redid the calling of the 5' RACE reads with MiXCR, one entry per CDR3 protein. The table records approximately 150,000 distinct CDR3 sequences, approximately 7.7% of them present only once. Sample: CD4+ T cells sorted from PBMCs, taken 5 days after the yellow fever booster vaccination. The chain is built from TRBV20-1 and TRBJ2-3; 15 nucleotides line up with TRBD2. This sequence originates from a man aged 30 to 39 who received the YFV17D yellow fever vaccine. CDR3 loop: CSACGTSGRTDTQYF. CDR3 bases: TGCAGTGCATGCGGGACTAGCGGGAGGACAGATACGCAGTATTTT.